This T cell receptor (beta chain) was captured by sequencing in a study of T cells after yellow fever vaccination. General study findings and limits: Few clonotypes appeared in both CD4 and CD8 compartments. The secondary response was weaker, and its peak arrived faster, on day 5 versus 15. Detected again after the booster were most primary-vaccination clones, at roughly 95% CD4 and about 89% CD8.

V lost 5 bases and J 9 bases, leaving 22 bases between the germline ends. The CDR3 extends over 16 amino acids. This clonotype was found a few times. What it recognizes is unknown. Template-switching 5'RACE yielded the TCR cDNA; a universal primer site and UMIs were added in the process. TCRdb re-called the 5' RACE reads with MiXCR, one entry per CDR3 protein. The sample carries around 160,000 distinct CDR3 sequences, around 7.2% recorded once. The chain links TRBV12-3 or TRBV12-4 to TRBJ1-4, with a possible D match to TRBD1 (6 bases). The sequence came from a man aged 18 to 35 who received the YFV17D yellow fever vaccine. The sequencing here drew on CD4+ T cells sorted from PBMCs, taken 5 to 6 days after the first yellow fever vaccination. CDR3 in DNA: TGTGCCAGCAGTCCAACAGGGAGTTCAGAGGGGAAAAAACTGTTTTTT. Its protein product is CASSPTGSSEGKKLFF.